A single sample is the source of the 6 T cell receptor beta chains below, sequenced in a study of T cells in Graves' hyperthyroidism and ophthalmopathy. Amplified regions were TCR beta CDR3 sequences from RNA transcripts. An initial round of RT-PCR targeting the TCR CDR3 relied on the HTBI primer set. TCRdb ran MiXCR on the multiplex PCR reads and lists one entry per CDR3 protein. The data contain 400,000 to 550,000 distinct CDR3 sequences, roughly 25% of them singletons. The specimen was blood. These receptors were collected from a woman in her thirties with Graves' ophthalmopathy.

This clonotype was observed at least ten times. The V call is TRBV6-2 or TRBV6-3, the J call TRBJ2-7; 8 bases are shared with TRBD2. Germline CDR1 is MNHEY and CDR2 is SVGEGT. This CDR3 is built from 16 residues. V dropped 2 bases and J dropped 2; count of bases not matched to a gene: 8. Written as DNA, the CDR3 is TGTGCCAGCAGTTACCTCGGGGGGGACGTTACCTACGAGCAGTACTTC. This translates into CASSYLGGDVTYEQYF.

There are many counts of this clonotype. Written as DNA, the CDR3 is TGTGCCAGCAGCTTATTGGCTCCAACCAACACCGGGGAGCTGTTTTTT. Encoded protein: CASSLLAPTNTGELFF. The rearrangement links TRBV11-2 to TRBJ2-2; D unresolved. The V gene's germline CDR1 is SGHAT and CDR2 FQNNGV. This CDR3 is 16 amino acids long. V dropped 2 bases and J dropped 2 bases, with 12 bases sitting between them.

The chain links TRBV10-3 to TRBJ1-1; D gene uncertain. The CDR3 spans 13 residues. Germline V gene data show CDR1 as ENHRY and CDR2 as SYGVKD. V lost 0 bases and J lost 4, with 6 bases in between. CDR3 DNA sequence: TGTGCCATCAGTGAGTCCTCTAGCACTGAAGCTTTCTTT. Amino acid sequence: CAISESSSTEAFF.

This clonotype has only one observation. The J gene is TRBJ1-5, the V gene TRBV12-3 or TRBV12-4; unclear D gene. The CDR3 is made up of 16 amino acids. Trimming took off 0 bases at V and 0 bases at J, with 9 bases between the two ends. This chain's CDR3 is CASSLALRYSNQPQHF. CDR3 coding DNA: TGTGCCAGCAGTTTAGCTTTACGGTATAGCAATCAGCCCCAGCATTTT.

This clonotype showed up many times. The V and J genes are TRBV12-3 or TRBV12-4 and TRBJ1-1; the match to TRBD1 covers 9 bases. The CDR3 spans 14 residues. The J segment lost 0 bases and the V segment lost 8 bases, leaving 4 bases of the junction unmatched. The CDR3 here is CASGWTGVNTEAFF. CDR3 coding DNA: TGTGCCAGCGGATGGACAGGGGTGAACACTGAAGCTTTCTTT.

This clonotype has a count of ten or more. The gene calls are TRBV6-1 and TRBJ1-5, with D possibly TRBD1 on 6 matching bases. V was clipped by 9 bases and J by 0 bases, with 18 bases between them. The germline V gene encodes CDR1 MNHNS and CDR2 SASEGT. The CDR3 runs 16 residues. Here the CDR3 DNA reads TGTGCCAGTAATCCGGGACAACCATATAGCAATCAGCCCCAGCATTTT. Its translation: CASNPGQPYSNQPQHF.